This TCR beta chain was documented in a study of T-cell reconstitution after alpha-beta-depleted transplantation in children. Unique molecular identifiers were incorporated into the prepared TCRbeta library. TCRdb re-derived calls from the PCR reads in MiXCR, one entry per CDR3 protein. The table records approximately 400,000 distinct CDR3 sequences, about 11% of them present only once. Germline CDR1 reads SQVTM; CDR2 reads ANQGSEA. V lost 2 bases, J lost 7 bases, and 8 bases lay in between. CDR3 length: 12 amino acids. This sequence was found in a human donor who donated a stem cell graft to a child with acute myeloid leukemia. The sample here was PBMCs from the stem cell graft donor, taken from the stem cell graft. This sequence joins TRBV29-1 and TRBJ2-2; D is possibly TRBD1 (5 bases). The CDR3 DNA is TGCAGCGTTGAAAAGGGGAACGGGGAGCTGTTTTTT. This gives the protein CSVEKGNGELFF.